These 31 T cell receptor beta chains were all obtained from the same sample, sequenced in a study of regulatory T cells in long-lasting Graves disease. Time point here: newly diagnosed GD, antithyroid drugs for less than 3 months. The TCR library was prepared using RNA isolated from PBMCs. In building TCR beta libraries, iRepertoire HTBI primers were used together with Arm-PCR of CDR3 regions. TCRdb processed the multiplex PCR reads anew with MiXCR; each CDR3 protein has one entry. The sample consists of more than 450,000 distinct CDR3 sequences, 15% to 20% of them appearing once. These same data were also listed under a study on T cells in Graves' hyperthyroidism and ophthalmopathy.

The sequencing used peripheral blood mononuclear cells (PBMCs), collected at new diagnosis, from a patient treated with antithyroid drugs. Every receptor here comes from a middle-aged man with Graves disease.

This clonotype was counted many times. The chain links TRBV30 to TRBJ2-2; D not certain. CDR1 GTSNPN and CDR2 SVGIG come from the germline V gene (reference sequence). V was cut by 2 bases and J by 3 bases, with 7 bases left in between. The CDR3 loop spans 13 amino acids. The CDR3: CAWSTDYTGELFF. The CDR3 DNA follows: TGTGCCTGGAGTACTGACTACACCGGGGAGCTGTTTTTT.

The rearrangement uses TRBV20-1 and TRBJ2-7, with 12 bases aligning to TRBD2. V lost 4 bases, J lost 1 base, and 2 bases stayed unmatched. The length of the CDR3 is 14 residues. Germline lookup yields CDR1 DFQATT and CDR2 SNEGSKA (reference sequence). Here the CDR3 DNA reads TGCAGTGCTACTACTAGCGGGAGGTCCTACGAGCAGTACTTC. Amino acids: CSATTSGRSYEQYF.

In its sample, this clonotype was seen a few times. The genes are TRBV3-1 and TRBJ2-1, with TRBD2 matching over 10 bases. V dropped 4 bases and J dropped 0; count of bases not matched to a gene: 12. This CDR3 region has 19 residues. CDR1 and CDR2 (germline): LGHDT, YNNKEL (reference sequence). Written as DNA, the CDR3 is TGTGCCAGCAGCCCAAGACGGACTAGCGGATGGAGCTCCTACAATGAGCAGTTCTTC. Its translation: CASSPRRTSGWSSYNEQFF.

This clonotype was found many times. The chain links TRBV5-1 to TRBJ2-1; tentatively, D is TRBD2 (6 bases). The ends were cut back, 0 bases at V and 0 bases at J, with 10 bases in the middle. This CDR3 has 16 amino acids. Germline V gene lookup returns CDR1 SGHRS and CDR2 YFSETQ. The CDR3 loop reads CASSLGARGSYNEQFF. In DNA, the CDR3 is TGCGCCAGCAGCTTGGGAGCGCGGGGCTCCTACAATGAGCAGTTCTTC.

The sample holds many counts of this clonotype. This chain links TRBV5-1 with TRBJ2-2; D gene uncertain. The germline V and J ends were trimmed by 9 bases and 0 bases, with 6 bases remaining between them. CDR3 length: 12 amino acids. Germline V CDR1 and CDR2: SGHRS, YFSETQ. The CDR3 loop reads CATTTNTGELFF. The CDR3 region has the DNA TGCGCCACCACTACGAACACCGGGGAGCTGTTTTTT.

Only one count was recorded for this clonotype. V and J are TRBV29-1 and TRBJ1-2; 9 bases line up with TRBD1. J was trimmed by 4 bases and V by 3 bases; bases with no gene match: 3. CDR1 SQVTM and CDR2 ANQGSEA come from the germline V gene. The CDR3 totals 13 residues. CDR3 nucleotide sequence: TGCAGCGTTGATGGGACAGGGTTCTATGGCTACACCTTC. Encoded protein: CSVDGTGFYGYTF.

V usage is TRBV3-1 and J usage is TRBJ1-1; D is unclear. From germline, CDR1 is LGHDT and CDR2 YNNKEL (reference sequence). Trimming shortened V by 0 bases and J by 5 bases, and 7 bases separated the two germline ends. This CDR3 comprises 13 residues. This CDR3 reads CASSQDYRTEAFF. In DNA form, the CDR3 reads TGTGCCAGCAGCCAAGATTATCGGACTGAAGCTTTCTTT.

The chain employs TRBV7-2 and TRBJ2-2; 7 bases agree with TRBD2. The CDR3 is made up of 16 amino acids. The V segment lost 2 bases and the J segment 2 bases; nucleotides outside the gene matches: 5. In germline, CDR1 is SGHTA, CDR2 FQGNSA. This CDR3 reads CASSLSSGINTGELFF. CDR3 DNA sequence: TGTGCCAGCAGCTTATCCAGCGGGATAAACACCGGGGAGCTGTTTTTT.

This clonotype was seen a handful of times. V is TRBV12-5 and J is TRBJ1-5; D ambiguous. Germline V gene sequence: CDR1 LGHNT, CDR2 FRNRAP. This CDR3 has 13 amino acids. Trimming left V 1 base short and J 4 bases short, with 5 bases between. The CDR3 here is CASGLEPNQPQHF. The CDR3 DNA is TGTGCTAGTGGTTTGGAGCCAAATCAGCCCCAGCATTTT.

In its sample, this clonotype was seen many times. This rearrangement joins TRBV7-9 to TRBJ1-4; D possibly corresponds to TRBD1 (6 bases). The length of the CDR3 is 15 residues. Trimming removed 6 bases from V and 6 bases from J, with 17 bases in between. In germline, CDR1 is SEHNR, CDR2 FQNEAQ (reference sequence). The CDR3 region is CASRGNRVFDEKLFF. The CDR3 DNA follows: TGTGCCAGCAGGGGAAACAGGGTTTTCGATGAAAAACTGTTTTTT. Drawing the rest from reference TRBV7-9 and TRBJ1-4, the complete variable domain is DTGVSQNPRHKITKRGQNVTFRCDPISEHNRLYWYRQTLGQGPEFLTYFQNEAQLEKSRLLSDRFSAERPKGSFSTLEIQRTEQGDSAMYLCASRGNRVFDEKLFFGSGTQLSVL.

The rearrangement uses TRBV29-1 and TRBJ1-5; no definite D call. The CDR3 is 15 residues long. The germline V and J ends were trimmed by 4 bases and 2 bases, with 15 bases remaining between them. Germline values: CDR1 SQVTM, CDR2 ANQGSEA. CDR3 sequence (DNA): TGCAGCGTTGGGACGTCTAGCTCGGGCAATCAGCCCCAGCATTTT. Amino acids: CSVGTSSSGNQPQHF.

This chain's CDR3 is CASTTRGASGGKHEQFF. The CDR3 region has the DNA TGTGCCAGCACCACACGCGGGGCTAGCGGGGGCAAGCATGAGCAGTTCTTC. This chain uses TRBV11-1 with TRBJ2-1; 10 bases agree with TRBD2. The CDR3 extends over 17 amino acids. From germline, CDR1 is SGHAT and CDR2 FQDESV (reference sequence). Trimming cost V 7 bases and J 8 bases; bases outside gene matches: 17.

The table lists this clonotype with many counts. The chain couples TRBV20-1 to TRBJ2-3, with D maybe TRBD2 (7 bases). Germline CDR1 DFQATT, CDR2 SNEGSKA (reference sequence). With 4 bases removed from V and 3 bases from J, the gap between germline ends came to 17 bases. The CDR3 runs to 15 residues. The CDR3 loop is CSANPAGRGTDTQYF. CDR3 DNA: TGCAGTGCTAACCCAGCGGGAAGGGGGACAGATACGCAGTATTTT.

About this clonotype itself: Its ends do not fully match the called genes, so a read error is possible. The chain links TRBV27 to TRBJ2-1, with 9 bases lining up with TRBD1. Germline CDR1 is MNHEY and CDR2 is SMNVEV (reference sequence). CDR3 length equals 17 residues. DNA for the CDR3: TGTGCCAGCAATTTACAATCAGGGACAGGGTCCTACAATGAGCAGTTCTTC. Encoded protein: CASNLQSGTGSYNEQFF.

There are a few counts of this clonotype. One junction end disagrees with the germline gene, perhaps due to a read error. This CDR3 is CASWGAGLETQHF. For the CDR3, the DNA is TGTGCCAGCTGGGGGGCAGGGTTAGAGACCCAGCACTTC. The genes are TRBV2 and TRBJ2-5; D may be TRBD1 or TRBD2 (6 bases each). In germline, CDR1 is SNHLY, CDR2 FYNNEI. CDR3 length equals 13 residues.

The V call is TRBV7-9, the J call TRBJ2-3; D gene ambiguous. Trimming left V 8 bases short and J 2 bases short, with 11 bases between. Germline V gene lookup returns CDR1 SEHNR and CDR2 FQNEAQ (reference sequence). CDR3 length: 13 residues. CDR3 sequence: CASLSGNTDTQYF. CDR3 bases: TGTGCCAGCCTTTCCGGCAACACAGATACGCAGTATTTT.

This clonotype has a handful of counts. This rearrangement joins TRBV19 to TRBJ2-1; 7 positions match TRBD1. Germline CDR1 LNHDA, CDR2 SQIVND (reference sequence). This CDR3 region has 15 residues. The junction had 4 bases not matched to a gene; V was cut back by 3 bases and J by 2 bases. This CDR3 reads CASSMGRGPYNEQFF. The CDR3 nucleotides are TGTGCCAGTAGTATGGGTAGGGGGCCCTACAATGAGCAGTTCTTC.

About this clonotype: Just one base apart from a much larger clone, this may be a read error. The rearrangement joins TRBV12-3 or TRBV12-4 to TRBJ2-1; maybe TRBD2 (6 bases). The V gene lost 4 bases and the J gene lost 4 bases, with 20 bases spanning the gap. The CDR3 is 17 amino acids. CDR3 sequence reads: CASSSALSGTTYNEQFF. The CDR3 coding sequence is TGTGCCAGCAGTTCTGCTCTTAGCGGAACTACATACAATGAGCAGTTCTTC.

This chain joins TRBV30 and TRBJ1-5, with TRBD1 identical over 10 bases. Unmatched junction bases numbered 1, after V lost 1 base and J lost 4 bases. The V gene's germline CDR1 is GTSNPN and CDR2 SVGIG (reference sequence). The CDR3 consists of 14 residues. As DNA, the CDR3 is TGTGCCTGGAGTGGGGACAGGGGAAATCAGCCCCAGCATTTT. It yields the protein CAWSGDRGNQPQHF. Looking up the rest from reference TRBV30 and TRBJ1-5 gives the full variable domain: SQTIHQWPATLVQPVGSPLSLECTVEGTSNPNLYWYRQAAGRGLQLLFYSVGIGQISSEVPQNLSASRPQDRQFILSSKKLLLSDSGFYLCAWSGDRGNQPQHFGDGTRLSIL.

This clonotype occurred once. This may come from a read error, since a much larger clone is one base off. V and J are TRBV28 and TRBJ2-3; D unresolved. The assigned J gene may be wrong: the sequence end matches TRBJ2-7 better. The germline V gene encodes CDR1 MDHEN and CDR2 SYDVKM. CDR3 length equals 14 residues. This chain's CDR3 is CASSPRVVGDEQYF. In DNA form, the CDR3 reads TGTGCCAGCTCACCTAGGGTAGTCGGCGATGAGCAGTACTTC.

The chain recombines TRBV6-2 or TRBV6-3 with TRBJ2-1; TRBD2 matches 12 bases. V lost 6 bases to trimming and J lost 9 bases; unmatched junction nucleotides: 9. CDR3 size: 15 residues. Germline-derived CDR1 and CDR2 are MNHEY and SVGEGT. The CDR3 DNA reads as TGTGCCAGCAGGCTAGCGGGAGGGCCGAAATTTGAGCAGTTCTTC. Translating it yields CASRLAGGPKFEQFF.

This clonotype was recorded many times. The chain employs TRBV6-1 and TRBJ2-7, with 12 nucleotides matching TRBD1. CDR3 length equals 16 residues. Trimming took 4 bases from V and 3 from J; bases not matched to a gene: 7. Germline CDR1 is MNHNS and CDR2 is SASEGT. The CDR3 region is CASSVGTGGLVYEQYF. CDR3 DNA sequence: TGTGCCAGCAGTGTCGGGACAGGGGGCTTAGTCTACGAGCAGTACTTC.

Concerning this clonotype: A clone one base away is much larger, so this may be a read error. In this CDR3 the conserved last residue, phenylalanine or tryptophan, is missing, so a read error is likely. V and J are TRBV7-2 and TRBJ2-5, with 7 bases that match TRBD1. The V and J ends lost 4 bases and 5 bases, in that order; junction bases with no gene match: 4. The CDR3 covers 13 residues. CDR1 and CDR2 (germline): SGHTA, FQGNSA. The CDR3 loop reads CASSSQGKETQYS. In DNA, the CDR3 is TGTGCCAGCAGCTCACAGGGGAAGGAGACCCAGTACTCC.

In its sample, this clonotype was seen many times. The chain has TRBV5-1 and TRBJ2-1; D may be TRBD2 (5 bases). Trimming cost V 1 base and J 0 bases, with 11 bases left between them. The CDR3 is 16 residues long. Per germline, CDR1 SGHRS and CDR2 YFSETQ. The CDR3 region has the DNA TGCGCCAGCAGCTTGAGACGGGGTAGCTCCTACAATGAGCAGTTCTTC. Translating gives CASSLRRGSSYNEQFF.

This clonotype was detected many times. V and J are TRBV13 and TRBJ2-1; tentatively, D is TRBD1 or TRBD2 (5 bases each). Per the germline V gene, CDR1 is PRHDT and CDR2 is FYEKMQ (reference sequence). The CDR3 runs 13 residues. V lost 5 bases to trimming and J lost 5 bases, with 10 bases between them. The CDR3 region is CASSPMGDNEQFF. As DNA, the CDR3 is TGTGCCAGCAGCCCAATGGGGGACAATGAGCAGTTCTTC.

The rearrangement joins TRBV2 to TRBJ2-1; TRBD2 matches at 8 bases. The CDR3 extends over 17 amino acids. Germline trimming cut 4 bases from V and 0 bases from J; bases unmatched to any gene: 8. Per the germline V gene, CDR1 is SNHLY and CDR2 is FYNNEI. CDR3 loop: CASSASGQLRSYNEQFF. CDR3 nucleotide sequence: TGTGCCAGCAGTGCTAGCGGGCAGCTCCGCTCCTACAATGAGCAGTTCTTC.

This clonotype was found many times. The chain has TRBV28 and TRBJ2-7, with TRBD1 identical over 10 bases. The CDR3 is made up of 15 amino acids. The germline V gene has CDR1 MDHEN and CDR2 SYDVKM. V lost 3 bases, J lost 4 bases, and 6 bases stayed unmatched. This CDR3 is CASSFKTGGPYEQYF. The CDR3 region has the DNA TGTGCCAGCAGTTTTAAGACAGGGGGCCCGTACGAGCAGTACTTC.

This clonotype was seen ten or more times. The gene calls are TRBV20-1 and TRBJ2-1; the D is unclear. CDR3 length: 18 amino acids. Germline CDR1 is DFQATT and CDR2 is SNEGSKA (reference sequence). V dropped 0 bases and J dropped 1 base, with 19 bases sitting between them. The CDR3 loop reads CSARDPRRSGRSYNEQFF. DNA for the CDR3: TGCAGTGCTAGAGATCCAAGGCGTTCGGGTCGGTCCTACAATGAGCAGTTCTTC.

Only a few counts were recorded for this clonotype. V gene TRBV11-2 combines with J gene TRBJ2-6, with TRBD2 matching over 11 bases. Germline V gene lookup returns CDR1 SGHAT and CDR2 FQNNGV. The CDR3 spans 18 residues. After removal of 5 bases from V and 0 bases from J, the junction contained 6 bases not matched to a gene. The CDR3 DNA is TGTGCCAGCAGCCCCCGACTAGCGGGGCTCTCTGGGGCCAACGTCCTGACTTTC. It encodes CASSPRLAGLSGANVLTF.

Of note for this clonotype: With a much larger clone just one base away, this may be a read error. The gene calls are TRBV6-1 and TRBJ2-1; 8 nucleotides match TRBD2. Trimming took 10 bases from V and 7 from J; bases not matched to a gene: 15. This CDR3 is built from 15 residues. The V gene's germline CDR1 is MNHNS and CDR2 SASEGT. This CDR3 is CANRPREGSRNEQFF. The CDR3 DNA reads as TGTGCCAACAGACCTCGGGAGGGGTCCCGAAATGAGCAGTTCTTC.

The chain links TRBV6-1 to TRBJ2-2, with 7 bases that match TRBD2. The CDR3 consists of 14 residues. V was clipped by 6 bases and J by 4 bases; unmatched bases: 5. Germline V gives CDR1 MNHNS, CDR2 SASEGT. The CDR3 DNA follows: TGTGCCAGCAGGACCGGGACTATCACCGGGGAGCTGTTTTTT. This encodes CASRTGTITGELFF.